Presented here are 18 T cell receptor beta chains from one specimen sequenced in a study of blood T cell repertoires in COVID-19. Assay used: immunoSEQ multiplex PCR; TCRdb lists only in-frame clones, some missing. In the table there are roughly 180,000 clones, roughly 85% of which are singletons. The specimen sequenced was peripheral blood. Receptor source: a woman aged 25 to 39 with acute or convalescent COVID-19.

This clone has just one count. For the CDR3, the DNA is TGTGCCAGCAGCTTAGGGGGCAGAGGCTTGGCCCAGCATTTT. Translated: CASSLGGRGLAQHF. The V call is TRBV7-2, the J call TRBJ1-5; D might be TRBD1 (5 bases). The CDR3 covers 14 residues. The germline V and J ends were trimmed by 1 base and 11 bases, with 15 bases remaining between them. In germline, CDR1 is SGHTA, CDR2 FQGNSA.

The V call is TRBV6-8, the J call TRBJ1-1; D gene ambiguous. This CDR3 comprises 12 residues. Germline loops: CDR1 MNHGY, CDR2 SAAAGT. The ends were cut back, 5 bases at V and 4 bases at J, with 8 bases in the middle. CDR3 in DNA: TGTGCCAGCAGTCCTCCTTCCACTGAAGCTTTCTTT. Its protein product is CASSPPSTEAFF.

This rearrangement joins TRBV21-1 to TRBJ1-1; the D call of TRBD1 is as the table states it, not checked on the DNA. TRBV21-1 is given as a pseudogene. The CDR3 covers 18 residues. This chain's CDR3 is CASSKEKDDSSMNTEAFF. In DNA form, the CDR3 reads TGTGCCAGCAGCAAAGAGAAAGATGACAGCTCTATGAACACTGAAGCTTTCTTT.

The CDR3 region is CASSPRGGRNQPQHF. The CDR3 coding sequence is TGTGCCAGCTCACCAAGAGGGGGCCGCAATCAGCCCCAGCATTTT. J is TRBJ1-5 and V is TRBV18; TRBD1 aligns across 7 bases. J gave up 2 bases and V 2 bases, and 3 bases lay outside the gene matches. The CDR3 runs to 15 residues. In germline, CDR1 is KGHSH, CDR2 LQKENI.

This chain uses TRBV7-9 with TRBJ2-5; D is ambiguous. The V end was cut by 4 bases, the J end by 3 bases, with 3 bases between. The CDR3 sequence is 11 residues long. The germline CDR1 and CDR2 sequences are SEHNR and FQNEAQ (reference sequence). For the CDR3, the DNA is TGTGCCAGCAGCTCGGAAGAGACCCAGTACTTC. Amino acids: CASSSEETQYF.

V gene TRBV28 combines with J gene TRBJ1-3; perhaps TRBD1 as D (6 bases). Trimming stripped 7 bases from V and 2 bases from J, with 15 bases between. Germline CDR1 reads MDHEN; CDR2 reads SYDVKM. The CDR3 length is 15 residues. Written as DNA, the CDR3 is TGTGCCAGCATCCCCGGCGGGGGGCCTGGAAACACCATATATTTT. As protein: CASIPGGGPGNTIYF.

The rearrangement joins TRBV30 to TRBJ1-1; perhaps TRBD1 as D (6 bases). Trimming removed 2 bases at V and 2 bases at J, with 15 bases between. The CDR3 loop spans 15 amino acids. CDR1 and CDR2 from the germline V gene are GTSNPN and SVGIG (reference sequence). CDR3 sequence: CAWSRTRGANTEAFF. In DNA form, the CDR3 reads TGTGCCTGGAGTAGAACCCGGGGGGCTAACACTGAAGCTTTCTTT.

The chain carries TRBV10-1 and TRBJ1-2, with 7 nucleotides matching TRBD1. Germline lookup yields CDR1 WNHNN and CDR2 SYGVQD (reference sequence). This CDR3 has 13 amino acids. Trimming removed 4 bases from V and 6 bases from J; junction bases left unmatched: 5. In DNA form, the CDR3 reads TGCGCCAGCAGTGGGGACAGATTTAATGGCTACACCTTC. Protein product: CASSGDRFNGYTF.

The gene calls are TRBV12-3 or TRBV12-4 and TRBJ1-1, with a tentative D call TRBD1 (5 bases). V was cut by 8 bases and J by 6 bases, with 16 bases left in between. The CDR3 contains 13 residues. The CDR3 nucleotides are TGTGCCAGCCGCTACCGGCAGGGCGCTGAAGCTTTCTTT. It specifies CASRYRQGAEAFF.

To note about this clone: This sample includes further DNA sequences coding for the same CDR3. The chain uses TRBV9 and TRBJ2-5, with 11 bases aligning to TRBD2. Germline V gene data show CDR1 as SGDLS and CDR2 as YYNGEE. The V segment lost 0 bases and the J segment 4 bases; nucleotides outside the gene matches: 2. The CDR3 has 15 amino acids. The chain's CDR3 is CASSVGLAGGETQYF. The CDR3 region has the DNA TGTGCCAGCAGCGTAGGTCTAGCGGGAGGAGAGACCCAGTACTTC.

The chain uses TRBV25-1 and TRBJ1-4; the D gene is possibly TRBD1 (6 bases). Trimming took 6 bases from V and 3 from J, leaving 11 bases between them. The CDR3 spans 14 residues. Germline-derived CDR1 and CDR2 are MGHDK and SYGVNS. Here the CDR3 reads CASRLQGPNEKLFF. The CDR3 DNA follows: TGTGCCAGCAGACTACAGGGACCTAATGAAAAACTGTTTTTT.

This sequence joins TRBV4-2 and TRBJ1-1, with 9 positions matching TRBD1. The CDR3 is 16 residues long. Per germline, CDR1 LGHNA and CDR2 YNFKEQ. V shed 0 bases and J 5 bases; nucleotides not matched to a gene: 7. Written as DNA, the CDR3 is TGTGCCAGCAGCCAAGATATGGGACAGGGTATAACTGAAGCTTTCTTT. Protein product: CASSQDMGQGITEAFF.

V is TRBV2 and J is TRBJ2-1; 7 bases match TRBD2. The ends lost 7 bases at V and 9 bases at J; junction bases unmatched: 12. The CDR3 is 14 amino acids. Germline V gene sequence: CDR1 SNHLY, CDR2 FYNNEI. CDR3: CASKAGEVWGEQFF. The CDR3 nucleotides read TGTGCCAGCAAGGCGGGAGAGGTCTGGGGTGAGCAGTTCTTC.

The chain carries TRBV19 and TRBJ2-2; D might be TRBD1 (6 bases). Per the germline V gene, CDR1 is LNHDA and CDR2 is SQIVND (reference sequence). This CDR3 is built from 13 residues. Trimming took off 5 bases at V and 6 bases at J, with 10 bases between the two ends. The CDR3 nucleotides read TGTGCCAGTAGTGCGGACAGTTCCGGGGAGCTGTTTTTT. This translates into CASSADSSGELFF.

The rearrangement uses TRBV29-1 and TRBJ2-3; TRBD2 aligns across 7 bases. J gave up 8 bases and V 5 bases, and 13 bases lay outside the gene matches. Germline assignment: CDR1 SQVTM and CDR2 ANQGSEA. The CDR3 has 14 residues. The CDR3 loop reads CSVSLAALLATQYF. The CDR3 DNA sequence: TGCAGCGTTTCGCTAGCGGCCCTGCTGGCTACGCAGTATTTT.

The chain is built from TRBV2 and TRBJ2-5, with D tentatively TRBD2 (6 bases). Trimming shortened V by 6 bases and J by 1 base, and 9 bases separated the two germline ends. The CDR3 runs 13 residues. CDR1 and CDR2 from the germline V gene are SNHLY and FYNNEI. The CDR3, as DNA: TGTGCCAGCAGGGGGGACTTCCAAGAGACCCAGTACTTC. Its protein is CASRGDFQETQYF.

V and J are TRBV7-8 and TRBJ1-6, with D hard to call. CDR1 is SGHVS and CDR2 is FQNEAQ in the germline V gene. Trimming removed 5 bases at V and 6 bases at J, with 8 bases between. This CDR3 contains 13 residues. The CDR3: CASSPLINSPLHF. The CDR3 region has the DNA TGTGCCAGCAGCCCACTGATTAATTCACCCCTCCACTTT.

This sequence joins TRBV13 and TRBJ1-2; tentative D call: TRBD1 (6 bases). Germline lookup yields CDR1 PRHDT and CDR2 FYEKMQ (reference sequence). The CDR3 loop spans 15 amino acids. V lost 3 bases and J 0 bases, leaving 11 bases between the germline ends. The CDR3 sequence is CASSFRQDSNYGYTF. The CDR3 DNA is TGTGCCAGCAGCTTCAGACAGGACTCTAACTATGGCTACACCTTC.